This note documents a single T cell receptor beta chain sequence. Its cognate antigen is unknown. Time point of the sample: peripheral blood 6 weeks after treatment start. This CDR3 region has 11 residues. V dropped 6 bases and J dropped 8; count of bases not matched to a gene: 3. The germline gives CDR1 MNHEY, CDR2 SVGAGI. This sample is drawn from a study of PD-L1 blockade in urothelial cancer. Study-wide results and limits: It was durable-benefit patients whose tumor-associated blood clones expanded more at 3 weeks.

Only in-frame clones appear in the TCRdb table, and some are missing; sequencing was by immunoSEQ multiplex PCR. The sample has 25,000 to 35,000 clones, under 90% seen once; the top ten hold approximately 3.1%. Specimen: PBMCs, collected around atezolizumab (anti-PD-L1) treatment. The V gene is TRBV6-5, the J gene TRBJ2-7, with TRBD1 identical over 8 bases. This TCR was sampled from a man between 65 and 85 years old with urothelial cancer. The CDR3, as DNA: TGTGCCAGCAGGGACAGGGTGAAGCAGTACTTC. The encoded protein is CASRDRVKQYF.